This T cell receptor beta chain was sequenced for a study of blood T cell repertoires in acute mononucleosis (dated by TCRdb to between 2020 and 2021). About the investigation overall: Acute-phase samples were taken within 2 weeks of symptom onset, representing the primary response. During acute infection, mean YVL-BR-specific and GLC-BM-specific cells made up about 2% and 1% of blood CD8 T cells. A mean blood EBV load of around 4 log10 genome copies per million B cells was observed during acute infection, and a mean blood EBV load of roughly 2.7 was observed at convalescence. On the study overall, not on this receptor specifically: Only approximately 10% of unique acute clonotypes persisted into convalescence, yet these made up most of the response; new diverse de novo clonotypes seemingly replaced the rest. Low acute-to-convalescent clonotype overlap might partly reflect sampling error, because only a fraction of each donor's blood was analyzed. In TCR repertoire selection for BRLF1 (YVL-BR), TCRalpha CDR3 motifs took on a dominant role, whereas TCRbeta played only a minimal one. With just a few donors in the cohort, the group averages were based on very few individuals.

Total RNA from at least 8,500 sorted tetramer+ CD8 T cells was reverse transcribed into cDNA for TCR profiling. PCR amplification of CDR3 regions used primers annealing to V and J regions and added unique molecular identifiers so that templates could be tracked. The immunoSEQ platform, including its sequencing and error-correction standards, was used to profile TCRalpha and TCRbeta chains. The source study handled its data this way. Clonal copy numbers were corrected for sequencing and PCR errors, and CDR3s were defined per IMGT conventions. Only productive rearrangements were analyzed, using immunoSEQ Analyzer versions 2.0 and 3.0, with gene-pairing frequencies processed further in Microsoft Excel. Circos plots were used to display V-J pairings, and MEME together with a custom motifSearch program was used to find CDR3 motifs. The probability of generation of TCR sequences was calculated using the OLGA algorithm. Clonotypes seen at both visits were called persistent; those seen only acutely were nonpersistent; those seen only at convalescence were de novo. Any amino acid clonotype used by more than one donor was defined as a public TCR. Held by TCRdb, this immuneACCESS table contains in-frame sequences only and omits some clones. Under half of the omission traces to an unresolved V gene where checked; the cause of the rest is unknown. That table furnishes V, J and clone size, whereas the DNA furnished D and trimming. In this sample the table shows 2,000 to 2,500 clones, about 29% of which occur a single time. The ten largest clones represent less than 55% of the sample.

The germline V gene encodes CDR1 SQVTM and CDR2 ANQGSEA. The CDR3 has 17 amino acids, counting the end cysteine and phenylalanine. Here the CDR3 DNA is all that survives: 51 bases in frame from base 1. Reading the label with the study, this specimen's time point is: acute infectious mononucleosis, at clinical presentation within 2 weeks of symptom onset (visit 1). Over the course of primary infection, this study followed CD8 T cell responses against two immunodominant EBV epitopes, BRLF1 109 (YVL-BR) and BMLF1 280 (GLC-BM). A positive serum heterophile antibody test and EBV viral capsid antigen-specific IgM indicated primary EBV infection. Total CD8 T cells were first enriched from PBMCs by magnetic positive selection (MACS). A FACSAria III was used to sort live CD3+ CD8+ tetramer+ cells to a purity above 85%. Cells were sorted with a PE-conjugated tetramer loaded with the BRLF1 109-117 peptide. Directly ex vivo after tetramer sorting, the TCR repertoires of EBV epitope-specific CD8 T cells were deep-sequenced at acute infection and at convalescence. Donors were three people aged about 18 to 29 with clinical acute infectious mononucleosis and laboratory evidence of primary EBV infection. Heparinized peripheral blood was collected once when donors presented clinically with mononucleosis symptoms and a second time roughly 6 months afterward. Ficoll-Paque density gradient centrifugation was used to isolate PBMCs.

Regarding this clone: It has no much larger one-base neighbor in the sample; base qualities were not kept.

Sequenced here: EBV YVL epitope tetramer+ CD8+ T cells sorted from PBMCs, sampled during acute infectious mononucleosis. The cell subset or site label here, explained by the study, means: CD8 T cells binding a tetramer with EBV BRLF1 109-117 peptide (YVL-BR). The chain links TRBV29-1 with TRBJ2-7; TRBD2 matches 14 bases in the middle. The DNA end is more similar to TRBJ2-1, so the J call may be wrong. The TCR originated in a woman under 30 with infectious mononucleosis caused by EBV. The DNA sequence is TGCAGCGTGGGTGGGACTAGCGGGAGTATGTCCTACAATGAGCAGTTCTTC. Its translation reads: CSVGGTSGSMSYNEQFF.